Presented here are 20 T cell receptor beta chains from one specimen sequenced in a study of blood T cell repertoires in COVID-19. This table comes from immunoSEQ multiplex PCR, and its TCRdb copy is limited to in-frame clones, with some not included. The sample carries fewer than 250,000 clones, 82% recorded once. Source material: peripheral blood. Receptors were obtained from an elderly woman with acute or convalescent COVID-19.

The sample holds a few counts of this clone. The CDR3 reads CASSNPGQGNSPLHF. The CDR3 DNA reads TGTGCCAGCAGCAACCCTGGACAGGGCAATTCACCCCTCCACTTT. The V and J genes are TRBV28 and TRBJ1-6; 8 nucleotides align to TRBD1. Germline trimming cut 6 bases from V and 7 bases from J; bases unmatched to any gene: 8. Per the germline V gene, CDR1 is MDHEN and CDR2 is SYDVKM. The CDR3 has 15 amino acids.

The rearrangement links TRBV6-2 or TRBV6-3 to TRBJ2-3, with a possible D match to TRBD1 (5 bases). Per the germline V gene, CDR1 is MNHEY and CDR2 is SVGEGT. CDR3 size: 13 residues. V shed 5 bases and J shed 4 bases, with 10 bases lying between them. Written as DNA, the CDR3 is TGTGCCAGCAGTAAGGGGATCTCAGATACGCAGTATTTT. This encodes CASSKGISDTQYF.

Note on this clone: The junction departs from germline at one end; a sequencing error may be responsible. The chain joins TRBV7-2 to TRBJ2-6; 7 nucleotides align to TRBD2. CDR1 and CDR2 from the germline V gene are SGHTA and FQGNSA. The CDR3 is 15 amino acids. CDR3 region: CASSLDSGGDNVLTF. CDR3 in DNA: TGTGCCAGCAGCTTAGACAGTGGGGGGGACAACGTCCTGACTTTC.

A note on this clone: This same CDR3 is encoded by further DNA sequences in the sample. This chain connects TRBV7-9 to TRBJ1-3; 7 nucleotides match TRBD1. This CDR3 is 15 amino acids long. In germline, CDR1 is SEHNR, CDR2 FQNEAQ (reference sequence). The V segment lost 4 bases and the J segment 0 bases; nucleotides outside the gene matches: 3. The CDR3 reads CASSSGQSSGNTIYF. CDR3 in DNA: TGTGCCAGCAGCTCGGGACAGAGCTCTGGAAACACCATATATTTT.

The CDR3 region is CASSQAPSKTGSSGNTIYF. The CDR3 DNA follows: TGTGCCAGCAGCCAAGCGCCGTCAAAGACAGGGAGCTCTGGAAACACCATATATTTT. V usage is TRBV14 and J usage is TRBJ1-3; 7 nucleotides align to TRBD1. This CDR3 spans 19 amino acids. Per the germline V gene, CDR1 is SGHDN and CDR2 is FVKESK. V was clipped by 1 base and J by 0 bases; unmatched bases: 12.

The J gene is TRBJ1-5, the V gene TRBV27; D gene uncertain. The germline V and J ends were trimmed by 7 bases and 5 bases, with 12 bases remaining between them. Germline values: CDR1 MNHEY, CDR2 SMNVEV (reference sequence). CDR3 size: 13 residues. CDR3 sequence: CASKKRVDQPQHF. In DNA, the CDR3 is TGTGCCAGCAAGAAGAGGGTTGATCAGCCCCAGCATTTT.

This clone has just one count. This chain joins TRBV28 and TRBJ1-1, with 7 bases matching TRBD1. The CDR3 length is 15 residues. Germline values: CDR1 MDHEN, CDR2 SYDVKM. The ends lost 7 bases at V and 2 bases at J; junction bases unmatched: 10. As DNA, the CDR3 is TGTGCCAGCACCTCACACAGGGGAGGAAACACTGAAGCTTTCTTT. It encodes CASTSHRGGNTEAFF.

This chain uses TRBV13 with TRBJ2-1, with 16 nucleotides matching TRBD2. The CDR3 spans 20 residues. The germline CDR1 and CDR2 sequences are PRHDT and FYEKMQ (reference sequence). V was pared by 0 bases and J by 3 bases, with 8 bases of the junction left unmatched. As DNA, the CDR3 is TGTGCCAGCAGCTTAGGCCCGGGACTAGCGGGGGGGAAAGGCTACAATGAGCAGTTCTTC. As protein: CASSLGPGLAGGKGYNEQFF.

This sequence joins TRBV7-8 and TRBJ1-6; D remains ambiguous. The CDR3 is 13 residues long. The V gene's germline CDR1 is SGHVS and CDR2 FQNEAQ. Between the trimmed V and J ends, which lost 2 bases and 5 bases, there was a span of 4 bases. This CDR3 reads CASSLPDNSPLHF. The CDR3 nucleotides read TGTGCCAGCAGCTTACCCGATAATTCACCCCTCCACTTT.

This sequence joins TRBV7-2 and TRBJ2-5; D is possibly TRBD2 (5 bases). The V gene's germline CDR1 is SGHTA and CDR2 FQGNSA. This CDR3 contains 14 residues. V was trimmed by 3 bases and J by 1 base, leaving 9 bases between them. CDR3 amino acids: CASSLSRAQETQYF. The CDR3 coding sequence is TGTGCCAGCAGCTTGTCGCGGGCCCAAGAGACCCAGTACTTC.

The count of this clone is one. The rearrangement joins TRBV20-1 to TRBJ2-1, with TRBD2 matching over 8 bases. Germline V lookup: CDR1 DFQATT, CDR2 SNEGSKA (reference sequence). V shed 3 bases, J shed 7 bases, and the junction held 8 bases outside the gene matches. CDR3 length: 14 amino acids. CDR3 DNA: TGCAGTGCTAGTACCGGGAGGGCCTCGAATGAGCAGTTCTTC. This encodes CSASTGRASNEQFF.

This clone was detected only a few times. The same CDR3 can be traced to other DNA sequences in this sample. The V gene is TRBV9, the J gene TRBJ2-1, with 8 nucleotides matching TRBD1. Germline V gene lookup returns CDR1 SGDLS and CDR2 YYNGEE. The junction had 7 bases not matched to a gene; V was cut back by 4 bases and J by 4 bases. This CDR3 is 15 amino acids long. The CDR3 bases are TGTGCCAGCAGCCCAAGGACAGGGAGATACAATGAGCAGTTCTTC. This translates into CASSPRTGRYNEQFF.

This chain joins TRBV7-3 and TRBJ1-1; 12 bases align to TRBD1. The length of the CDR3 is 18 residues. The V gene's germline CDR1 is SGHTA and CDR2 FQGTGA. J was trimmed by 1 base and V by 0 bases; bases with no gene match: 6. CDR3 region: CASSLTGTGGRGNTEAFF. CDR3 DNA: TGTGCCAGCAGCTTAACAGGGACAGGGGGCAGGGGGAACACTGAAGCTTTCTTT.

The V and J genes are TRBV5-1 and TRBJ1-2, with D unclear. This CDR3 region has 13 residues. V lost 0 bases and J 4 bases, leaving 7 bases between the germline ends. The germline V gene encodes CDR1 SGHRS and CDR2 YFSETQ. CDR3 in DNA: TGCGCCAGCAGCTTGGACGGGAGCTATGGCTACACCTTC. It specifies CASSLDGSYGYTF.

This clone was counted a single time. The chain recombines TRBV28 with TRBJ1-3, with D possibly TRBD1 on 6 matching bases. The V end lost 2 bases, the J end lost 3 bases, and 14 bases lay between the germline ends. Germline CDR1 reads MDHEN; CDR2 reads SYDVKM. The CDR3 is 16 residues long. CDR3 nucleotide sequence: TGTGCCAGCAGTTTAGGTCAACAGGGTCGTGGAAACACCATATATTTT. As protein: CASSLGQQGRGNTIYF.

This clone was observed many times. V is TRBV12-3 or TRBV12-4 and J is TRBJ1-1; D not certain. V was pared by 3 bases and J by 7 bases, with 6 bases between. CDR3 length: 11 amino acids. As DNA, the CDR3 is TGTGCCAGCAGTTTTTCGGTTGAAGCTTTCTTT. Encoded protein: CASSFSVEAFF.

The rearrangement uses TRBV10-3 and TRBJ1-1, with D hard to call. Looked up from germline, CDR1 is ENHRY and CDR2 is SYGVKD. This CDR3 is 15 amino acids long. Trimming pared 6 bases from V and 4 bases from J, leaving 18 bases between. This CDR3 reads CAISPSDTAGTEAFF. CDR3 DNA: TGTGCCATCAGCCCCTCCGACACGGCGGGCACTGAAGCTTTCTTT.

The chain carries TRBV29-1 and TRBJ1-2, with 7 bases identical to TRBD1. Germline V gene lookup returns CDR1 SQVTM and CDR2 ANQGSEA. The CDR3 sequence is 13 residues long. J lost 4 bases, V lost 4 bases, and 6 bases had no gene match. The CDR3 protein is CSVAETGPYGYTF. CDR3 bases: TGCAGCGTTGCGGAGACAGGGCCCTATGGCTACACCTTC.

The chain recombines TRBV19 with TRBJ1-1, with D possibly TRBD1 on 5 matching bases. The CDR3 runs 14 residues. V was clipped by 8 bases and J by 2 bases, with 15 bases between them. Germline-derived CDR1 and CDR2 are LNHDA and SQIVND (reference sequence). Here the CDR3 reads CASGARQLNTEAFF. CDR3 DNA: TGTGCCAGTGGGGCGCGACAATTAAACACTGAAGCTTTCTTT.

V gene TRBV2 combines with J gene TRBJ2-7, with TRBD1 matching 10 bases. CDR3 length: 14 amino acids. Germline assignment: CDR1 SNHLY and CDR2 FYNNEI. V lost 10 bases and J lost 1; bases outside the gene matches: 7. CDR3 region: CAIRGQGHSYEQYF. CDR3 bases: TGTGCCATTAGGGGACAGGGGCATTCCTACGAGCAGTACTTC.